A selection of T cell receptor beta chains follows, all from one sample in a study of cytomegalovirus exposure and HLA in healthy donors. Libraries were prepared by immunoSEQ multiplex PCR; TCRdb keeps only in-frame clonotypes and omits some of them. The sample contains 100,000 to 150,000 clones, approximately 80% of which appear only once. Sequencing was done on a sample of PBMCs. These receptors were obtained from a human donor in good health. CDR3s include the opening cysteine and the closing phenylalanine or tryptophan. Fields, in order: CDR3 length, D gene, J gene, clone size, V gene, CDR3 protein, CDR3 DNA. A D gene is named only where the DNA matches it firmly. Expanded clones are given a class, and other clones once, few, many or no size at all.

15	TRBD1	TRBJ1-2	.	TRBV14	CASSQEGQNIYGYTF	TGTGCCAGCAGCCAAGAGGGACAGAACATCTATGGCTACACCTTC
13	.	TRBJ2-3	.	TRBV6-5	CASLGPPADTQYF	TGTGCCAGCCTAGGTCCCCCGGCAGATACGCAGTATTTT
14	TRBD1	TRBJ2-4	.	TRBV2	CASSERTGENIQYF	TGTGCCAGCAGTGAACGGACAGGGGAAAACATTCAGTACTTC
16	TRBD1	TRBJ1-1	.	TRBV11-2	CASSLVLDRGDTEAFF	TGTGCCAGCAGCTTAGTGCTGGACAGGGGTGACACTGAAGCTTTCTTT
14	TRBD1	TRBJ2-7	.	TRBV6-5	CASSGNRGMYEQYF	TGTGCCAGCAGTGGTAACAGGGGGATGTACGAGCAGTACTTC
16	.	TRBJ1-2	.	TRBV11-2	CASSLAPAGLNYGYTF	TGTGCCAGCAGCTTAGCCCCGGCAGGGCTAAACTATGGCTACACCTTC
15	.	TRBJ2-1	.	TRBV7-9	CASSSSERSYNEQFF	TGTGCCAGCAGCTCGAGCGAGCGCTCCTACAATGAGCAGTTCTTC
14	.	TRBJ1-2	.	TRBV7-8	CASGSPYSNYGYTF	TGTGCCAGCGGTTCACCTTACTCCAACTATGGCTACACCTTC
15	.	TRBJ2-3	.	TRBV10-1	CASSPGTRRTDTQYF	TGCGCCAGCAGTCCCGGGACACGTCGTACAGATACGCAGTATTTT
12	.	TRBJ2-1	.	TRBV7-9	CASSLVSNEQFF	TGTGCCAGCAGCTTAGTCAGTAATGAGCAGTTCTTC
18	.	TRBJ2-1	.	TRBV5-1	CASSLAQGARISYNEQFF	TGCGCCAGCAGCTTGGCTCAAGGGGCCCGAATCTCCTACAATGAGCAGTTCTTC
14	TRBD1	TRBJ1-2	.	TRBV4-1	CASSPGGTVYGYTF	TGCGCCAGCAGCCCAGGGGGGACAGTCTATGGCTACACCTTC
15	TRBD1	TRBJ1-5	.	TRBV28	CASSPDRASNQPQHF	TGTGCCAGCAGCCCCGACAGGGCTAGCAATCAGCCCCAGCATTTT
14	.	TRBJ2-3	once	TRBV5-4	CASSRYREEDTQYF	TGTGCCAGCAGCAGATACAGGGAAGAAGATACGCAGTATTTT
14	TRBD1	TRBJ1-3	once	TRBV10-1	CASSGPGQGDTIYF	TGCGCCAGCAGTGGACCGGGACAGGGGGACACCATATATTTT
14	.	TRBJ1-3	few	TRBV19	CASRITSIGNTIYF	TGTGCCAGTAGGATTACATCGATTGGAAACACCATATATTTT
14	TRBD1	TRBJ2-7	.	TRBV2	CASSTDRGSYEQYF	TGTGCCAGCAGTACAGACAGGGGCTCCTACGAGCAGTACTTC
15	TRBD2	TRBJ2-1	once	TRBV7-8	CASSSSGTYYNEQFF	TGTGCCAGCAGCTCTAGCGGGACCTACTACAATGAGCAGTTCTTC
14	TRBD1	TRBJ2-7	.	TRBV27	CASRPGTAAYEQYF	TGTGCCAGCAGGCCCGGGACAGCAGCCTACGAGCAGTACTTC
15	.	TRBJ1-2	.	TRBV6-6	CASSGGHLANYGYTF	TGTGCCAGCAGTGGTGGGCACTTAGCTAACTATGGCTACACCTTC
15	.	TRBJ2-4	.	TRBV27	CASSPGWLAKNIQYF	TGTGCCAGCAGCCCAGGATGGCTAGCCAAAAACATTCAGTACTTC
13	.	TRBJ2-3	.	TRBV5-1	CASTGMGTDTQYF	TGCGCCAGCACAGGGATGGGTACAGATACGCAGTATTTT
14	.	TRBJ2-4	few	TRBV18	CASSPSRAKNIQYF	TGTGCCAGCTCACCCTCCCGAGCCAAAAACATTCAGTACTTC